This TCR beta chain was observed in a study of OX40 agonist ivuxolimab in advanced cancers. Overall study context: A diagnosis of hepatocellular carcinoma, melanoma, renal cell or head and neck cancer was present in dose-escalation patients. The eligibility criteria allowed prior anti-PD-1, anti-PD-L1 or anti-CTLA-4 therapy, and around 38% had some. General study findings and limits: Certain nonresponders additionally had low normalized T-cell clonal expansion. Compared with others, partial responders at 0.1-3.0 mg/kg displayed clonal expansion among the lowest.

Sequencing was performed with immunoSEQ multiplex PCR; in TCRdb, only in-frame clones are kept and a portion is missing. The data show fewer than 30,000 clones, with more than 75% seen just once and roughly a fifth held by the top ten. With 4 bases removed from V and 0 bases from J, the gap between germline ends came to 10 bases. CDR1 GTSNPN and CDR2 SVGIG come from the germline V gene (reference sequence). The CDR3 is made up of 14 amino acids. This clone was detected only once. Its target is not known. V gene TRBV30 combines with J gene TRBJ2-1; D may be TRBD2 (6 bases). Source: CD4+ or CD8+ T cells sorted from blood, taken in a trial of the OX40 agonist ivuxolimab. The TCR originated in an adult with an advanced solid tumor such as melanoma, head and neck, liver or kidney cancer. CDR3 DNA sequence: TGTGCCTGGACCAATAGCGGCTCCTACAATGAGCAGTTCTTC. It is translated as CAWTNSGSYNEQFF. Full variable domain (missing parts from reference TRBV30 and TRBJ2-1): SQTIHQWPATLVQPVGSPLSLECTVEGTSNPNLYWYRQAAGRGLQLLFYSVGIGQISSEVPQNLSASRPQDRQFILSSKKLLLSDSGFYLCAWTNSGSYNEQFFGPGTRLTVL.